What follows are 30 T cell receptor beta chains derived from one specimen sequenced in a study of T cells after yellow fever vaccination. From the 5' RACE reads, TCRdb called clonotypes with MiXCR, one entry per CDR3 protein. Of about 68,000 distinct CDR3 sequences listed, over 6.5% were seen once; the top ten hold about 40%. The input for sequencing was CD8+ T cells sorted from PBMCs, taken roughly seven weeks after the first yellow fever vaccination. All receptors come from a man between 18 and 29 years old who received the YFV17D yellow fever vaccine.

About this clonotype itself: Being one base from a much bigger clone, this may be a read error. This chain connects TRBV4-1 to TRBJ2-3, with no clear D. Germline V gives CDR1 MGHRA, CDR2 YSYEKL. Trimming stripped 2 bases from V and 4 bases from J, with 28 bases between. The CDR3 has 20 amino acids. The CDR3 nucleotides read TGCGCCAGCAGCCAACCGGGTGAGTCATCCCTGGTTTGGCGCCCAGATACGCAGTATTTT. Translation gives CASSQPGESSLVWRPDTQYF.

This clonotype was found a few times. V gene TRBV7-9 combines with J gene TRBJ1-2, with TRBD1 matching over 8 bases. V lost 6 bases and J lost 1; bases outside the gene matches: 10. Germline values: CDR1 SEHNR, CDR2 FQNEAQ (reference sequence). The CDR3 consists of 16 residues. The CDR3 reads CASRYLTGQVNYGYTF. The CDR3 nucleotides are TGTGCCAGCAGATATTTGACGGGACAGGTTAACTATGGCTACACCTTC.

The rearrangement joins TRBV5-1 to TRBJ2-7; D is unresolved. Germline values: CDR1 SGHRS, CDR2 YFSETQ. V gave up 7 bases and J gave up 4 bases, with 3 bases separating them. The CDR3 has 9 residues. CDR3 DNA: TGCGCCAGCCAGTACGAGCAGTACTTC. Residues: CASQYEQYF.

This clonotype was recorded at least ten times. The CDR3 nucleotides are TGTGCCAGCAGTTTGCTTGAAGGATACTACAATGAGCAGTTCTTC. This encodes CASSLLEGYYNEQFF. V is TRBV28 and J is TRBJ2-1; no clear D. Germline CDR1 MDHEN, CDR2 SYDVKM. V lost 3 bases, J lost 3 bases, and 12 bases lay in between. The CDR3 sequence is 15 residues long.

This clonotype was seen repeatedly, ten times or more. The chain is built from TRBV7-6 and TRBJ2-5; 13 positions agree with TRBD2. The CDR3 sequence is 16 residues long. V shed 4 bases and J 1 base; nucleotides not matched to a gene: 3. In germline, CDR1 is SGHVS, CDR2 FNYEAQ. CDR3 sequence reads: CASSSRLAGGQETQYF. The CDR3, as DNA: TGTGCCAGCAGCTCCCGACTAGCGGGGGGCCAAGAGACCCAGTACTTC.

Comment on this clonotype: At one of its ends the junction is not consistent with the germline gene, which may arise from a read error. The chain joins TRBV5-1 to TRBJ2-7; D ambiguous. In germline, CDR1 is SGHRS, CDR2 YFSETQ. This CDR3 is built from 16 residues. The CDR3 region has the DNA TGCGCCGGCAGCTTGGCCGAATATGGCACACGGTACGAGCAGTACTTC. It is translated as CAGSLAEYGTRYEQYF.

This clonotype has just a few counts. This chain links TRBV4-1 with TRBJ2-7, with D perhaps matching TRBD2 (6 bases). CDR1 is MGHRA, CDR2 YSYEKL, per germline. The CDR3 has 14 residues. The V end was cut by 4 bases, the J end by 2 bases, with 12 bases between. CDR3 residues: CASSRDFGPYEQYV. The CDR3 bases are TGCGCCAGCAGCCGGGACTTTGGGCCCTACGAGCAGTACGTC.

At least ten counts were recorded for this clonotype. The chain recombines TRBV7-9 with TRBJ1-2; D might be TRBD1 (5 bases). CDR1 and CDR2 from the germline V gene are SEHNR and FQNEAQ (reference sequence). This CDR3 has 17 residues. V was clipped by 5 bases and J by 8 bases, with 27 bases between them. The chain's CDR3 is CASSTSSRMQGLRGYTF. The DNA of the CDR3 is TGTGCCAGCAGCACCTCCTCGAGAATGCAGGGTCTTCGAGGCTACACCTTC. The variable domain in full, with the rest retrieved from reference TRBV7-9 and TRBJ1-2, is DTGVSQNPRHKITKRGQNVTFRCDPISEHNRLYWYRQTLGQGPEFLTYFQNEAQLEKSRLLSDRFSAERPKGSFSTLEIQRTEQGDSAMYLCASSTSSRMQGLRGYTFGSGTRLTVV.

The CDR3 DNA is TGTGCCAGCAGCTTTATCACCGGGGAGCTGTTTTTT. Encoded protein: CASSFITGELFF. This sequence joins TRBV11-2 and TRBJ2-2; D call uncertain. Germline V CDR1 and CDR2: SGHAT, FQNNGV. This CDR3 has 12 amino acids. Trimming left V 3 bases short and J 4 bases short, with 3 bases between.

Here the CDR3 reads CASSHSPPHRDRNSPLHF. The CDR3 DNA sequence: TGCGCCAGCAGCCACTCCCCCCCGCACCGGGACAGAAATTCACCCCTCCACTTT. This rearrangement joins TRBV4-1 to TRBJ1-6; 7 nucleotides match TRBD1. The germline V gene has CDR1 MGHRA and CDR2 YSYEKL. V lost 3 bases, J lost 7 bases, and 15 bases stayed unmatched. This CDR3 spans 18 amino acids.

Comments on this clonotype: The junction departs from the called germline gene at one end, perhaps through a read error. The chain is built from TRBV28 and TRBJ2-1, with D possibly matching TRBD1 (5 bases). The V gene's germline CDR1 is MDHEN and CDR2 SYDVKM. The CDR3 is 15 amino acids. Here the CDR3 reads CASSLLPTAYNEHFF. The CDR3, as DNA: TGTGCCAGCAGTCTACTTCCGACAGCCTATAATGAGCATTTCTTC.

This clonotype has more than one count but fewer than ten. The CDR3 DNA follows: TGTGCCAGCAGCTTAGATGAAAAACTGTTTTTT. It encodes CASSLDEKLFF. V and J are TRBV7-9 and TRBJ1-4; D remains ambiguous. V lost 1 base to trimming and J lost 6 bases, with 0 bases between them. Germline CDR1 is SEHNR and CDR2 is FQNEAQ (reference sequence). This CDR3 is built from 11 residues. Filled out from reference TRBV7-9 and TRBJ1-4, the complete variable domain reads DTGVSQNPRHKITKRGQNVTFRCDPISEHNRLYWYRQTLGQGPEFLTYFQNEAQLEKSRLLSDRFSAERPKGSFSTLEIQRTEQGDSAMYLCASSLDEKLFFGSGTQLSVL.

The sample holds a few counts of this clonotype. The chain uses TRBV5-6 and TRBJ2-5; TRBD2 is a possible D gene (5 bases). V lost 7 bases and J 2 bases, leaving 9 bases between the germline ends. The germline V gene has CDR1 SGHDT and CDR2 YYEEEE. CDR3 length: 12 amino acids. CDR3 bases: TGTGCCAGCCGCGAGGGACAAGAGACCCAGTACTTC. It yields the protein CASREGQETQYF. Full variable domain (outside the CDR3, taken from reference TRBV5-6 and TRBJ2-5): DAGVTQSPTHLIKTRGQQVTLRCSPKSGHDTVSWYQQALGQGPQFIFQYYEEEERQRGNFPDRFSGHQFPNYSSELNVNALLLGDSALYLCASREGQETQYFGPGTRLLVL.

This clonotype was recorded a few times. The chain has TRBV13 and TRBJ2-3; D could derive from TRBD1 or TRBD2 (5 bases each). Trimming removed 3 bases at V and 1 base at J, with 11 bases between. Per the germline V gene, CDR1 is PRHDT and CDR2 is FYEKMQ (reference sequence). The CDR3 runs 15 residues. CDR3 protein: CASSFPGDGTDTQYF. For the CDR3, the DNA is TGTGCCAGCAGCTTCCCCGGGGACGGCACAGATACGCAGTATTTT.

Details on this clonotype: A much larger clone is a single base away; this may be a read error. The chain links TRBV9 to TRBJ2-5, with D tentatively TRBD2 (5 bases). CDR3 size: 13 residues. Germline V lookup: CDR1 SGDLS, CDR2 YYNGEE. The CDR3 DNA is TGTGCCTGCAGCGAATGGGGAGAAGAGACCCAGTACTTC. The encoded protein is CACSEWGEETQYF.

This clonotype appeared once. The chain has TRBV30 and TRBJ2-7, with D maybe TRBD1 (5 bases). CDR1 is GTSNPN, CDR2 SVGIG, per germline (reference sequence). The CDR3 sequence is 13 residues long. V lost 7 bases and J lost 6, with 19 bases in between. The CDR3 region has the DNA TGTGCCTCGAAAAGGGGCGCGTGGGGCGAGCAGTACTTC. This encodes CASKRGAWGEQYF.

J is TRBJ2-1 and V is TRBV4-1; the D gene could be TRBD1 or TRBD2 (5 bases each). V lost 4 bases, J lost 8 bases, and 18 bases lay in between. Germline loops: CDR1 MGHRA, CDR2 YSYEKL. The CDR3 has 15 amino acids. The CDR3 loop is CASSPTFQGSDEQFF. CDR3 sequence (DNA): TGCGCCAGCAGCCCGACTTTTCAGGGTAGCGATGAGCAGTTCTTC.

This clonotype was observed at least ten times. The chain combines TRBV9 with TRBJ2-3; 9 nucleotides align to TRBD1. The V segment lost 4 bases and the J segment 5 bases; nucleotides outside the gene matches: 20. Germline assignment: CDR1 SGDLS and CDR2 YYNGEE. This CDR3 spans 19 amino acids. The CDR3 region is CASSLRGYKGTGLGDTQYF. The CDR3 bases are TGTGCCAGCAGCCTTCGGGGATATAAAGGGACAGGGTTAGGAGATACGCAGTATTTT. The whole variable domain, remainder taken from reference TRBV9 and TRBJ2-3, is DSGVTQTPKHLITATGQRVTLRCSPRSGDLSVYWYQQSLDQGLQFLIQYYNGEERAKGNILERFSAQQFPDLHSELNLSSLELGDSALYFCASSLRGYKGTGLGDTQYFGPGTRLTVL.

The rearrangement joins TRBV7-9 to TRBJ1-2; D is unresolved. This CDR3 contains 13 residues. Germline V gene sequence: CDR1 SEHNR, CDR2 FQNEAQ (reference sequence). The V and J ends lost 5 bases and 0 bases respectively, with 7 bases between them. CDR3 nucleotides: TGTGCCAGCAGCCAAATATCTAACTATGGCTACACCTTC. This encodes CASSQISNYGYTF.

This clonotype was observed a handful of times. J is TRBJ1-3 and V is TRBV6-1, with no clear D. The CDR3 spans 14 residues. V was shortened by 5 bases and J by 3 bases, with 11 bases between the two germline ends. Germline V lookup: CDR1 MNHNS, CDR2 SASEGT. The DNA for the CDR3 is TGTGCCAGCAGTCCCTTGAACAGTGGAAACACCATATATTTT. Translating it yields CASSPLNSGNTIYF.

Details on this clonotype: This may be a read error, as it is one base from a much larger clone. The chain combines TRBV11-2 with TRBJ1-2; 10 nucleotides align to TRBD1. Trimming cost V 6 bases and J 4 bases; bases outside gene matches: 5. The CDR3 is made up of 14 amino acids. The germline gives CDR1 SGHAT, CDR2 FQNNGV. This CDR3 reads CASRGWDRGYGYTF. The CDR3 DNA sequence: TGTGCCAGCAGGGGGTGGGACAGGGGCTATGGCTACACCTTC.

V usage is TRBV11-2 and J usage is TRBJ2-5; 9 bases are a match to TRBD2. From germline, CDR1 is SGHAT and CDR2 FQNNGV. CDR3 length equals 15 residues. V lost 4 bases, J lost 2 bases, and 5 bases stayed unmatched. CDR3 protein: CASSSETSGQETQYF. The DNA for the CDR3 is TGTGCCAGCAGCTCTGAAACTAGCGGGCAAGAGACCCAGTACTTC.

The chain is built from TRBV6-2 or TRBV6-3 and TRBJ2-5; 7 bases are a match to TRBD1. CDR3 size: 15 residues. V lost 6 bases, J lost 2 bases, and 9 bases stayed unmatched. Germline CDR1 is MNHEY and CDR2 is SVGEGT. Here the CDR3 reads CASRPSPGQQETQYF. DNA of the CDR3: TGTGCCAGCAGACCATCCCCGGGACAGCAAGAGACCCAGTACTTC.

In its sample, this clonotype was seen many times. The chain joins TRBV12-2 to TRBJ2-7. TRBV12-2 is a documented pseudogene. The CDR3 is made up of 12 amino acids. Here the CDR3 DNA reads TGTGCAAGTCGCTTACACTCCTACGAGCAGTACGTC. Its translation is CASRLHSYEQYV.

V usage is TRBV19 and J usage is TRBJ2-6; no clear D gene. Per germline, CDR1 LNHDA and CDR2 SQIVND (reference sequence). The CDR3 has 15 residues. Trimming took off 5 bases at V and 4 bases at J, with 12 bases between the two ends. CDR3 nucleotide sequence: TGTGCCAGTAGTCGTGGAAAAGCCGGGGCCAACGTCCTGACTTTC. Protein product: CASSRGKAGANVLTF.

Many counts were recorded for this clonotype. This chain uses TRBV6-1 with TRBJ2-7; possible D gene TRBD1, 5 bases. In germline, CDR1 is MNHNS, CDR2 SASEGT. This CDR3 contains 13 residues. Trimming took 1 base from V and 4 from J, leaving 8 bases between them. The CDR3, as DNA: TGTGCCAGCAGTGAAGGCAGGACATACGAGCAGTACTTC. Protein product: CASSEGRTYEQYF.

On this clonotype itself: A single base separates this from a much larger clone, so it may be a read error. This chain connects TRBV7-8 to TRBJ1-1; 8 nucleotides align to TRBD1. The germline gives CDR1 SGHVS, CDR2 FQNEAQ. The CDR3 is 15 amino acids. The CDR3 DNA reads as TGTGCCAGCAGCACCCGGACAGGGATGAACGCTGAAGCTTTCTTT. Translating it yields CASSTRTGMNAEAFF.

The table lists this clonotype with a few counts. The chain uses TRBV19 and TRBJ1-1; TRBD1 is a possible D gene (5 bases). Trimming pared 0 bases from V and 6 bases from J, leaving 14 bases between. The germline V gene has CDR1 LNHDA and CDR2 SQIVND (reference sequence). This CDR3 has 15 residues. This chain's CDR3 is CASSIDGRGEPEAFF. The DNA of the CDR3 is TGTGCCAGTAGTATAGATGGCAGAGGGGAACCTGAAGCTTTCTTT.

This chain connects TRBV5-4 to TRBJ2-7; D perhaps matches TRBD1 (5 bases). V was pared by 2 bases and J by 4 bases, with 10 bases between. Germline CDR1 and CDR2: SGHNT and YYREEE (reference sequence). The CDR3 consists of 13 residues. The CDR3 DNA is TGTGCCAGCAGCTTCGGTTCAGGGTACGAGCAGTACTTC. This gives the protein CASSFGSGYEQYF.

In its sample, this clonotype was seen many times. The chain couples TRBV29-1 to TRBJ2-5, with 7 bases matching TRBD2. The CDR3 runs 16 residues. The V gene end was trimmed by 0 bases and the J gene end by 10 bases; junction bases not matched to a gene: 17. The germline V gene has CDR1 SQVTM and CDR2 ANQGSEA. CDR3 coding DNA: TGCAGCGTTGAAGATCTCCATCGGGGGGACTTCTGGCACCAGTACTTC. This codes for CSVEDLHRGDFWHQYF.